Each of the 4 T cell receptor beta chains below was sequenced from the same sample in a study of T-cell memory formation after mild COVID-19. TCRdb fed the 5' RACE reads into MiXCR, producing one record per CDR3 protein. The data hold roughly 260,000 distinct CDR3 sequences, with about 16% observed a single time. Sequencing was carried out using PBMCs or a T cell subset sorted from them (not recorded which). The origin of the receptors is a man between 18 and 35 years old who had mild COVID-19 (a few samples of this study predate the infection). Cell type and time point are not known.

This clonotype was seen a few times. The chain carries TRBV2 and TRBJ2-2; 8 bases line up with TRBD1. The CDR3 sequence is 15 residues long. With 6 bases clipped from V and 0 bases from J, the junction kept 3 bases outside the gene matches. CDR1 SNHLY and CDR2 FYNNEI come from the germline V gene. The CDR3 protein is CASRKDRANTGELFF. CDR3 sequence (DNA): TGTGCCAGCAGGAAGGACAGGGCGAACACCGGGGAGCTGTTTTTT.

The chain combines TRBV18 with TRBJ2-7; D remains unclear. The V gene lost 3 bases and the J gene lost 3 bases, with 9 bases spanning the gap. The germline CDR1 and CDR2 sequences are KGHSH and LQKENI. The CDR3 totals 13 residues. The CDR3 DNA is TGTGCCAGCTCACCCTCGATTTTCTACGAGCAGTACTTC. Encoded protein: CASSPSIFYEQYF.

This clonotype was detected only a few times. The CDR3, as DNA: TGTGCCAGCAGCCGCCCGGTCGGGGGCGTTGGAGATACGCAGTATTTT. It encodes CASSRPVGGVGDTQYF. V usage is TRBV2 and J usage is TRBJ2-3; D is perhaps TRBD1 or TRBD2 (6 bases each). The CDR3 has 16 residues. The ends were cut back, 6 bases at V and 5 bases at J, with 21 bases in the middle. Germline V gives CDR1 SNHLY, CDR2 FYNNEI.

J is TRBJ2-3 and V is TRBV7-6; no firm D call. Trimming cost V 7 bases and J 5 bases, with 16 bases left between them. The germline CDR1 and CDR2 sequences are SGHVS and FNYEAQ. This CDR3 is built from 14 residues. The CDR3 protein is CASTSTGSGDTQYF. CDR3 nucleotide sequence: TGTGCCAGCACCTCGACTGGTTCGGGAGATACGCAGTATTTT.